The entry below gives a single TCR beta chain sequence along with its context. V lost 3 bases, J lost 2 bases, and 10 bases stayed unmatched. Per germline, CDR1 SGHRS and CDR2 YFSETQ. The CDR3 has 18 residues. This entry is derived from a study of neurological immune-mediated disorders. The time point denotes: longitudinal time-point 3. With 10-nucleotide random UMIs, 5'RACE was used to make the cDNA. Using its own MiXCR run on the 5' RACE reads, TCRdb lists one record per CDR3 protein. In the table there are 45,000 to 60,000 distinct CDR3 sequences, roughly 13% of which are singletons. Sample: PBMCs. The chain links TRBV5-1 to TRBJ2-3, with TRBD2 identical over 12 bases. This TCR was sampled from a male donor with HTLV-1-associated myelopathy (HAM/TSP). The chain's CDR3 is CASSSVGLAGSYTDTQYF. The DNA of the CDR3 is TGCGCCAGCAGCTCGGTCGGACTAGCGGGGAGTTACACAGATACGCAGTATTTT.